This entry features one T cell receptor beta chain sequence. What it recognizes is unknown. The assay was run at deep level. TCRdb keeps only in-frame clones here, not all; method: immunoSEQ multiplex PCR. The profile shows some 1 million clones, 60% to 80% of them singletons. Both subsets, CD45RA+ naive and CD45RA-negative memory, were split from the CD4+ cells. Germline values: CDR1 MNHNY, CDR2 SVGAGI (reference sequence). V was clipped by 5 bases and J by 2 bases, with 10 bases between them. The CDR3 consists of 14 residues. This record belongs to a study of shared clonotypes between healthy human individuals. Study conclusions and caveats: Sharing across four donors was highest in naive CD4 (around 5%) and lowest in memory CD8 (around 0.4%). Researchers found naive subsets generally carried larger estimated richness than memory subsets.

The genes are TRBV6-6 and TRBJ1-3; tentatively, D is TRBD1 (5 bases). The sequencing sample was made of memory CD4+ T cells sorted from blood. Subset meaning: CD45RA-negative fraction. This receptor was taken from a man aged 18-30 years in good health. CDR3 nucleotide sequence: TGTGCCAGCAGTCGAAGGGGAACTGGAAACACCATATATTTT. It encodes CASSRRGTGNTIYF.